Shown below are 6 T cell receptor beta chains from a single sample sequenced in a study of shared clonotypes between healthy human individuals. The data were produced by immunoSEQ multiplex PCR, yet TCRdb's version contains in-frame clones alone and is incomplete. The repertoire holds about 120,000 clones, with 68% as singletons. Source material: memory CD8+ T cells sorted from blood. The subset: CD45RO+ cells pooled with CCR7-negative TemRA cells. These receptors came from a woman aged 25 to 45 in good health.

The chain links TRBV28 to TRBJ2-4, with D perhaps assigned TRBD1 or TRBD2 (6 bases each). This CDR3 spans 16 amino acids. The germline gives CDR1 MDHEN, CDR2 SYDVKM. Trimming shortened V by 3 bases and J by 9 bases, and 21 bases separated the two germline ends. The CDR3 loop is CASSFSAGQSYGIQYF. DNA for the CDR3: TGTGCCAGCAGTTTCTCGGCGGGACAATCTTATGGCATTCAGTACTTC.

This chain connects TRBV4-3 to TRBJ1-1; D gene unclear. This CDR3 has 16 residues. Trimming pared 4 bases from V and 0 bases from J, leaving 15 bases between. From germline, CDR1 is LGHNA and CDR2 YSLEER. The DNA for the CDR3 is TGCGCCAGCAGCCGACGCCTTGGACGGTTGAACACTGAAGCTTTCTTT. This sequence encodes CASSRRLGRLNTEAFF.

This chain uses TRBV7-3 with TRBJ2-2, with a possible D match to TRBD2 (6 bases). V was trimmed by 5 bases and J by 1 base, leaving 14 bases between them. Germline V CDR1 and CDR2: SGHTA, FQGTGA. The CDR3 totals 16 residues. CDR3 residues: CASSRRGLGNTGELFF. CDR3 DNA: TGTGCCAGCAGCCGCCGGGGACTCGGGAACACCGGGGAGCTGTTTTTT.

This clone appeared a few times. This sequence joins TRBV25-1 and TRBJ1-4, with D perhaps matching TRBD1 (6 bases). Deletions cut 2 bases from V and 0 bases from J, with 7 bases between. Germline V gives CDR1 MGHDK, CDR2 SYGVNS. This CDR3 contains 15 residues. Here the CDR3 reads CASSERQATNEKLFF. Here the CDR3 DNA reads TGTGCCAGCAGTGAACGACAGGCAACTAATGAAAAACTGTTTTTT. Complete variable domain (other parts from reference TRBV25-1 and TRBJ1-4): EADIYQTPRYLVIGTGKKITLECSQTMGHDKMYWYQQDPGMELHLIHYSYGVNSTEKGDLSSESTVSRIRTEHFPLTLESARPSHTSQYLCASSERQATNEKLFFGSGTQLSVL.

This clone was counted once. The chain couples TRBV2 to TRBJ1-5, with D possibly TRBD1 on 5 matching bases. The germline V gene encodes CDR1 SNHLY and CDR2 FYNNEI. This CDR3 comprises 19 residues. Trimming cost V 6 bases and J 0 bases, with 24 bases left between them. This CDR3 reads CASRGRGRGLGHSNQPQHF. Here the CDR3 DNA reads TGTGCCAGCAGGGGGCGGGGGAGAGGGCTTGGGCATAGCAATCAGCCCCAGCATTTT.

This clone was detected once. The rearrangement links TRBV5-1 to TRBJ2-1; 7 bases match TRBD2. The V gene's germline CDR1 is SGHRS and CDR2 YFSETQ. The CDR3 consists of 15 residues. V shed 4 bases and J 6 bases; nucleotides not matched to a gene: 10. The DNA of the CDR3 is TGCGCCAGCAGCCCGTTAACTAGCGCTTCCAATGAGCAGTTCTTC. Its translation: CASSPLTSASNEQFF. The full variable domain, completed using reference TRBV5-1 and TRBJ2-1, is KAGVTQTPRYLIKTRGQQVTLSCSPISGHRSVSWYQQTPGQGLQFLFEYFSETQRNKGNFPGRFSGRQFSNSRSEMNVSTLELGDSALYLCASSPLTSASNEQFFGPGTRLTVL.